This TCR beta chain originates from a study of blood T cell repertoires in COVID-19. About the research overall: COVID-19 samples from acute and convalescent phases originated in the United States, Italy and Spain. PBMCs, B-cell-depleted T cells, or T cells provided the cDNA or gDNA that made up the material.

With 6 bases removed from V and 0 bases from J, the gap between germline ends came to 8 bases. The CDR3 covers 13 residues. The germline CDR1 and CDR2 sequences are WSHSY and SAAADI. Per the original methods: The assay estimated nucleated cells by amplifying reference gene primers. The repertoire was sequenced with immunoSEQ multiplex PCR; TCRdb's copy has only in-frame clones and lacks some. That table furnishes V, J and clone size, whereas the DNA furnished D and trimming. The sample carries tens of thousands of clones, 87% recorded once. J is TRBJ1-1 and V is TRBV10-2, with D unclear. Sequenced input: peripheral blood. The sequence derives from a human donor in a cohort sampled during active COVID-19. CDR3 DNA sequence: TGCGCCAGCAGAGCCCAACTGAACACTGAAGCTTTCTTT. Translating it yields CASRAQLNTEAFF.